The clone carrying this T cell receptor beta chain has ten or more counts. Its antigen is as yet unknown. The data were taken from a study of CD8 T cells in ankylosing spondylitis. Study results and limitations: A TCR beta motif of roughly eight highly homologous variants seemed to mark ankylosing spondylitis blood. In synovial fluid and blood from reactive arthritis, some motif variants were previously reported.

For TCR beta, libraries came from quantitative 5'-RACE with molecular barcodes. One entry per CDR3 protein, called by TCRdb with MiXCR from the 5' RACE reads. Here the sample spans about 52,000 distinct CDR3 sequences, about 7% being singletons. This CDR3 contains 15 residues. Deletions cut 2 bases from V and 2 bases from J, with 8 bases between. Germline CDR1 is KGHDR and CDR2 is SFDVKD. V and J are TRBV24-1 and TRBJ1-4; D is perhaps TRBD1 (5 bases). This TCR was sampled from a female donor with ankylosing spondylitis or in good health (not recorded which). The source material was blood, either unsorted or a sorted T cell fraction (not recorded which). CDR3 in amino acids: CATSDSEGTNEKLFF. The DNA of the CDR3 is TGTGCCACCAGTGATTCTGAGGGGACTAATGAAAAACTGTTTTTT.